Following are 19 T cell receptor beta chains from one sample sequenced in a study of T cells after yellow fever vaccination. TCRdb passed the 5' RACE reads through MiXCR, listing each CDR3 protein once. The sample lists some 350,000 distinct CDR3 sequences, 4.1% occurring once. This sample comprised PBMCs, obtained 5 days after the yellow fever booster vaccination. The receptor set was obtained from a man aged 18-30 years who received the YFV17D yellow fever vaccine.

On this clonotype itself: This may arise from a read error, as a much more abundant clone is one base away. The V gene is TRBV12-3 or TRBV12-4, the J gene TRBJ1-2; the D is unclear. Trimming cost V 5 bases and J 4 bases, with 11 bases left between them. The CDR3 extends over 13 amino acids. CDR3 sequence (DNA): TGTGCCAGCAGTCGCGGGAGTGGCTATGGCTACACCTTC. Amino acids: CASSRGSGYGYTF.

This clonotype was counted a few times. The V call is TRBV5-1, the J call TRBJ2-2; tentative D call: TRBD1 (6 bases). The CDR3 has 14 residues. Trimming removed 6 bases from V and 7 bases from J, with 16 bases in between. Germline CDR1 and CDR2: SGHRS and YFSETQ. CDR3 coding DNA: TGCGCCAGCATCCGGGACAATGGGGTCGGGGAGCTGTTTTTT. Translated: CASIRDNGVGELFF.

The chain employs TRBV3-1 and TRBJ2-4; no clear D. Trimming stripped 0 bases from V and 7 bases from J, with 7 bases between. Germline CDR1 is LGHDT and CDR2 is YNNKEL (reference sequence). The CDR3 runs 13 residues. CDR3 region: CASSQDPRNIQYF. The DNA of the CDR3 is TGTGCCAGCAGCCAAGACCCGAGGAACATTCAGTACTTC.

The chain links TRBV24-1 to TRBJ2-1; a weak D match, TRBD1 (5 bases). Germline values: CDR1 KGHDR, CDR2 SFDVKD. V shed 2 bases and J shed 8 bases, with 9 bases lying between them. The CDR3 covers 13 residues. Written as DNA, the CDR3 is TGTGCCACCAGTGATTCGGACATTTATGAGCAGTTCTTC. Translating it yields CATSDSDIYEQFF.

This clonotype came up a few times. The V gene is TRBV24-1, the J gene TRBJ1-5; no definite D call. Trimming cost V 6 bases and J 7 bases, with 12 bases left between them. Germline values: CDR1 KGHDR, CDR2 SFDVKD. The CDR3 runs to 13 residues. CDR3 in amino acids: CATSSAAGQPQHF. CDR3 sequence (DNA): TGTGCCACCAGTAGCGCGGCGGGACAGCCCCAGCATTTT.

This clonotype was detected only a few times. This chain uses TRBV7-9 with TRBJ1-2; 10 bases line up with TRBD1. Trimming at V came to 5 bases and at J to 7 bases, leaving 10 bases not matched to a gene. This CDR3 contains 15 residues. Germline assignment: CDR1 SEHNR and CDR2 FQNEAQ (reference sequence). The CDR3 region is CASSPSGDRGRGYTF. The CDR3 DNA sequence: TGTGCCAGCAGCCCGAGCGGGGACAGGGGTCGTGGCTACACCTTC.

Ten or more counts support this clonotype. The CDR3 DNA reads TGTGCCAGCAGGCTAGGCGGGGAGACCCAGTACTTC. Protein sequence: CASRLGGETQYF. The chain employs TRBV12-3 or TRBV12-4 and TRBJ2-5; maybe TRBD2 (5 bases). The ends were cut back, 6 bases at V and 5 bases at J, with 10 bases in the middle. CDR3 size: 12 residues.

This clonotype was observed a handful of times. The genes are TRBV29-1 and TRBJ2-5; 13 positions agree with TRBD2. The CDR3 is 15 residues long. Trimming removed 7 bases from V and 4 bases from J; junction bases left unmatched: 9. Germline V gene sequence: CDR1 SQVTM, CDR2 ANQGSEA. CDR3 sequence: CSGGLAGREPETQYF. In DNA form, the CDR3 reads TGCAGCGGGGGACTAGCGGGGAGAGAGCCAGAGACCCAGTACTTC.

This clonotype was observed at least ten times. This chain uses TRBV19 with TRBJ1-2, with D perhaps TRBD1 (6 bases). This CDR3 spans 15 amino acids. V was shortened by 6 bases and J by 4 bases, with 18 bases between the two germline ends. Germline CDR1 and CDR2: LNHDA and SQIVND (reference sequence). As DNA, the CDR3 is TGTGCCAGTAGCACGACAGGCTTCGGCGCCTATGGCTACACCTTC. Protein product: CASSTTGFGAYGYTF.

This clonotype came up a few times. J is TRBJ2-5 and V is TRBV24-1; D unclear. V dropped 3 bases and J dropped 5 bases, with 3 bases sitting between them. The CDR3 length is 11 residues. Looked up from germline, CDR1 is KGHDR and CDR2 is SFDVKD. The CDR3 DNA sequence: TGTGCCACCAGTGATAAGGAGACCCAGTACTTC. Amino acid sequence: CATSDKETQYF.

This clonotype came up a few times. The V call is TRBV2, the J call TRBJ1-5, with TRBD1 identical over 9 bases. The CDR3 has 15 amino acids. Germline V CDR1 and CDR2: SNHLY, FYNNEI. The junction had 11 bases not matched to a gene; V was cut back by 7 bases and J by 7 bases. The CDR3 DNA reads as TGTGCCAGCATTTCGGACAGGGGCGGTAGGCAGCCCCAGCATTTT. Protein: CASISDRGGRQPQHF.

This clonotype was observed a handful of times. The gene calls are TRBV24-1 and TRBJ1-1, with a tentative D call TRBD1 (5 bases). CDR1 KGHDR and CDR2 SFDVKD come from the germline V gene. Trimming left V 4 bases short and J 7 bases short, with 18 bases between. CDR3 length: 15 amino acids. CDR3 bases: TGTGCCACCAGTGAAGGTGGGGCGGGGGGATTTGAAGCTTTCTTT. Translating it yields CATSEGGAGGFEAFF.

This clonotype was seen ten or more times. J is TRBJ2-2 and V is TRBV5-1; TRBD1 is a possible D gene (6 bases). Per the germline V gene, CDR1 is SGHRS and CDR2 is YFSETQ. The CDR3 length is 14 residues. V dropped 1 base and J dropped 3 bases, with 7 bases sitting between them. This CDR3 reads CASSLPGDTGELFF. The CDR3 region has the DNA TGCGCCAGCAGCTTGCCAGGGGACACCGGGGAGCTGTTTTTT.

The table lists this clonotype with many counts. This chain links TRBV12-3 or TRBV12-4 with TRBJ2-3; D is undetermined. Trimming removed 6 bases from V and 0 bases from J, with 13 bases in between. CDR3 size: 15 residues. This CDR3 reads CASSRETYSTDTQYF. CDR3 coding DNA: TGTGCCAGCAGCCGTGAGACTTACAGCACAGATACGCAGTATTTT.

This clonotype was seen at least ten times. The CDR3, as DNA: TGCGCCAGCAGCTCCCCCGGTCAAGGAGCGGGGGATAGCACAGATACGCAGTATTTT. It translates to CASSSPGQGAGDSTDTQYF. The V and J genes are TRBV5-1 and TRBJ2-3; TRBD2 aligns across 8 bases. V gave up 3 bases and J gave up 0 bases; unmatched junction bases: 15. Germline CDR1 and CDR2: SGHRS and YFSETQ. The CDR3 contains 19 residues.

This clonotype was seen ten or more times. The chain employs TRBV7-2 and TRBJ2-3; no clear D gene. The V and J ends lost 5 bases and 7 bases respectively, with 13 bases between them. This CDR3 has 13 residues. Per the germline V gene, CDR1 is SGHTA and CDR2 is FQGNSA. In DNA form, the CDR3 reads TGTGCCAGCAGCCCGGTCACGTACAATACGCAGTATTTT. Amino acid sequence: CASSPVTYNTQYF.

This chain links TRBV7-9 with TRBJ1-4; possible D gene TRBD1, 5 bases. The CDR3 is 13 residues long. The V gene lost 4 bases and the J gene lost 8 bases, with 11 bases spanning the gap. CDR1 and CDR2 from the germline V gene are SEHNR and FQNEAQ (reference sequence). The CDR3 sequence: CASSYSDREKLFF. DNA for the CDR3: TGTGCCAGCAGCTACTCTGACAGAGAAAAACTGTTTTTT.

The DNA for the CDR3 is TGTGCCAGCTCACCCCCTCATCCATCCAATGAGCAGTTCTTC. Translating it yields CASSPPHPSNEQFF. The chain uses TRBV18 and TRBJ2-1, with unresolved D. The CDR3 covers 14 residues. Trimming pared 3 bases from V and 6 bases from J, leaving 12 bases between. Germline V gives CDR1 KGHSH, CDR2 LQKENI. The full variable domain, rest sourced from reference TRBV18 and TRBJ2-1, is NAGVMQNPRHLVRRRGQEARLRCSPMKGHSHVYWYRQLPEEGLKFMVYLQKENIIDESGMPKERFSAEFPKEGPSILRIQQVVRGDSAAYFCASSPPHPSNEQFFGPGTRLTVL.

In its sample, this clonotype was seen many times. The CDR3 DNA reads TGTGCCAGCAGCGAAAATAGCGGGGGGGTCGGCATTCAGTACTTC. Protein sequence: CASSENSGGVGIQYF. The V call is TRBV11-2, the J call TRBJ2-4, with TRBD2 identical over 11 bases. The CDR3 extends over 15 amino acids. The germline V gene encodes CDR1 SGHAT and CDR2 FQNNGV. V was pared by 5 bases and J by 9 bases, with 9 bases of the junction left unmatched.